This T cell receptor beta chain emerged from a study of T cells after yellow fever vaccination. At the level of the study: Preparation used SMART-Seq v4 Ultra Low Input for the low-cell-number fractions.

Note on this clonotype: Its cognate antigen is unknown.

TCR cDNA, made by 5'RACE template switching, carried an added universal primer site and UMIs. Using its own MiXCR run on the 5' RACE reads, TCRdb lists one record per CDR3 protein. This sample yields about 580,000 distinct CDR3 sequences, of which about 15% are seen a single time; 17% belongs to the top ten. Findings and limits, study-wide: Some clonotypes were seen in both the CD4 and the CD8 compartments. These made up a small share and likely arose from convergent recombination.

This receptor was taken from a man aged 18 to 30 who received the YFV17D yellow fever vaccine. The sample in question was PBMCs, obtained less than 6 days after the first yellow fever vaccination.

DNA for the CDR3: TGTGCCAGCAGCTTAGCCTACCAGGTGTCCGGGGAGCTGTTTTTT. Translation: CASSLAYQVSGELFF. The chain links TRBV11-2 to TRBJ2-2; D remains ambiguous. CDR1 is SGHAT and CDR2 is FQNNGV in the germline V gene. This CDR3 is built from 15 residues. With 1 base removed from V and 6 bases from J, the gap between germline ends came to 12 bases.